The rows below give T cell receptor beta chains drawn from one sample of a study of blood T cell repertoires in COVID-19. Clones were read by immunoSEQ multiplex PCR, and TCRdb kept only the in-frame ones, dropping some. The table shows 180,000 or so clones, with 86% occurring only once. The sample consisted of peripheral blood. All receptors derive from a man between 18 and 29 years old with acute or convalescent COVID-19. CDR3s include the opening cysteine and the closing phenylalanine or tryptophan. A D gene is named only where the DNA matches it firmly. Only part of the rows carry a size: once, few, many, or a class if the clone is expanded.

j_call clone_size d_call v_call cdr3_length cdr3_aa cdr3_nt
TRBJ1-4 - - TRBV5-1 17 CASSLEGRPLANEKLFF TGCGCCAGCAGCTTGGAAGGGAGACCGTTAGCTAATGAAAAACTGTTTTTT
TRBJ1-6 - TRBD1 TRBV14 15 CASSARQGTNSPLHF TGTGCCAGCAGCGCGCGACAGGGAACTAATTCACCCCTCCACTTT
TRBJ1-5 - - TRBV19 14 CASSINGMVEPQHF TGTGCCAGTAGTATTAACGGGATGGTGGAGCCCCAGCATTTT
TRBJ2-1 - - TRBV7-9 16 CASSHFEGRSYNEQFF TGTGCCAGCAGCCATTTTGAGGGCAGATCCTACAATGAGCAGTTCTTC
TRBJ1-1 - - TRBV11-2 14 CASSLDLLTEGAFF TGTGCCAGCAGCTTGGACCTCTTGACCGAGGGAGCTTTCTTT
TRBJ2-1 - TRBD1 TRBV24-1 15 CATSARQGSYNEQFF TGTGCCACCAGTGCCCGACAGGGGTCCTACAATGAGCAGTTCTTC
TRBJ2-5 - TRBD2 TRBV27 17 CASSASSGGALVGTQYF TGTGCCAGCAGTGCGTCTAGCGGGGGGGCCTTGGTAGGGACCCAGTACTTC
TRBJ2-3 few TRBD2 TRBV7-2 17 CASSRFGAGVRTDTQYF TGTGCCAGCAGCCGTTTCGGAGCGGGGGTTCGCACAGATACGCAGTATTTT
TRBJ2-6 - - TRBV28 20 CASRISGIFTGSSGANVLTF TGTGCCAGCAGAATAAGCGGAATATTTACAGGGTCCTCTGGGGCCAACGTCCTGACTTTC
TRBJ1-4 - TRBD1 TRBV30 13 CACNRGPGEKLFF TGTGCCTGTAACAGGGGGCCAGGGGAAAAACTGTTTTTT